These 20 T cell receptor beta chains came from one sample sequenced in a study of CD8+CD57+ T cells in acquired aplastic anemia. According to the study, genomic DNA was the template for TCR beta VDJ and CDR3 profiling. MiXCR, run by TCRdb on the reads, gives a single entry per CDR3 protein. The repertoire holds about 35,000 distinct CDR3 sequences, with more than 65% as singletons. Sequenced: sorted CD4+, CD8+, or CD8+CD57+ T cells (not recorded which) from PBMCs. All receptors come from a human donor in good health, serving as a control.

The V gene is TRBV5-1, the J gene TRBJ1-6; 10 nucleotides line up with TRBD1. The J segment lost 7 bases and the V segment lost 4 bases, leaving 2 bases of the junction unmatched. CDR1 is SGHRS, CDR2 YFSETQ, per germline. This CDR3 comprises 14 residues. DNA for the CDR3: TGCGCCAGCAGCAAGGACAGGGGGAATTCACCCCTCCACTTT. Translating gives CASSKDRGNSPLHF.

J is TRBJ1-2 and V is TRBV14; 7 positions agree with TRBD1. This CDR3 has 17 amino acids. Germline loops: CDR1 SGHDN, CDR2 FVKESK. Trimming removed 4 bases from V and 4 bases from J; junction bases left unmatched: 15. For the CDR3, the DNA is TGTGCCAGCAGCCCGAGAACAGGGAGGGGGCTAGGCTATGGCTACACCTTC. It codes for CASSPRTGRGLGYGYTF.

CDR3 residues: CATSSDRGSGNTIYF. CDR3 DNA: TGTGCCACCAGCAGTGACAGGGGCTCTGGAAACACCATATATTTT. The chain combines TRBV15 with TRBJ1-3, with 8 bases aligning to TRBD1. Unmatched junction bases numbered 1, after V lost 3 bases and J lost 0 bases. The germline CDR1 and CDR2 sequences are LNHNV and YYDKDF (reference sequence). This CDR3 spans 15 amino acids.

The CDR3 sequence: CATSRDSGISPLHF. The CDR3, as DNA: TGTGCCACCAGCAGAGATAGTGGAATTTCACCCCTCCACTTT. The chain is built from TRBV15 and TRBJ1-6; D is uncertain. With 0 bases removed from V and 9 bases from J, the gap between germline ends came to 9 bases. Germline-derived CDR1 and CDR2 are LNHNV and YYDKDF (reference sequence). The length of the CDR3 is 14 residues. The complete variable domain, with remaining parts taken from reference TRBV15 and TRBJ1-6, reads DAMVIQNPRYQVTQFGKPVTLSCSQTLNHNVMYWYQQKSSQAPKLLFHYYDKDFNNEADTPDNFQSRRPNTSFCFLDIRSPGLGDTAMYLCATSRDSGISPLHFGNGTRLTVT.

This chain links TRBV19 with TRBJ1-2; no definite D call. CDR3 size: 11 residues. Per germline, CDR1 LNHDA and CDR2 SQIVND (reference sequence). V was clipped by 3 bases and J by 9 bases, with 8 bases between them. This CDR3 reads CASSILTSYTF. The CDR3 DNA reads as TGTGCCAGTAGTATTTTGACGAGCTACACCTTC.

By share, this clonotype counts as medium-sized. V usage is TRBV12-3 or TRBV12-4 and J usage is TRBJ2-1, with a tentative D call TRBD1 (5 bases). CDR3 length equals 16 residues. V lost 7 bases and J lost 5, with 21 bases in between. CDR3 loop: CASKPDRTQFNNEQFF. CDR3 DNA: TGTGCCAGCAAACCCGATCGGACACAGTTCAACAATGAGCAGTTCTTC.

This chain links TRBV19 with TRBJ1-2; 8 bases are a match to TRBD1. The length of the CDR3 is 15 residues. Germline assignment: CDR1 LNHDA and CDR2 SQIVND (reference sequence). Germline trimming cut 5 bases from V and 0 bases from J; bases unmatched to any gene: 5. CDR3 in amino acids: CASSFRTGPNYGYTF. Here the CDR3 DNA reads TGTGCCAGTAGTTTCCGGACAGGGCCTAACTATGGCTACACCTTC.

This rearrangement joins TRBV25-1 to TRBJ2-2; TRBD1 matches 8 bases. The CDR3 length is 15 residues. The ends lost 4 bases at V and 6 bases at J; junction bases unmatched: 7. Germline assignment: CDR1 MGHDK and CDR2 SYGVNS. CDR3 sequence: CASSARTGFPGELFF. For the CDR3, the DNA is TGTGCCAGCAGTGCGAGGACAGGGTTTCCCGGGGAGCTGTTTTTT.

The chain uses TRBV11-3 and TRBJ2-3, with D hard to call. The CDR3 loop spans 14 amino acids. The V gene's germline CDR1 is SGHNT and CDR2 YENEEA. Trimming shortened V by 5 bases and J by 6 bases, and 15 bases separated the two germline ends. The CDR3 bases are TGTGCCAGCAGCACACAACTGGATCCGGATACGCAGTATTTT. Its protein is CASSTQLDPDTQYF.

This sequence joins TRBV10-3 and TRBJ2-5; 9 bases match TRBD1. Per germline, CDR1 ENHRY and CDR2 SYGVKD. CDR3 length: 16 amino acids. The J segment lost 3 bases and the V segment lost 4 bases, leaving 9 bases of the junction unmatched. The CDR3 nucleotides read TGTGCCATCAGTGCGGGAGAGACAGGGGGGAAAGAGACCCAGTACTTC. Protein sequence: CAISAGETGGKETQYF.

This clonotype was seen a single time. V and J are TRBV24-1 and TRBJ1-1, with no clear D. Trimming cost V 6 bases and J 4 bases, with 11 bases left between them. Germline V gene data show CDR1 as KGHDR and CDR2 as SFDVKD. The CDR3 contains 13 residues. The CDR3 DNA is TGTGCCACCAGTTCCTACTTGGGCACTGAAGCTTTCTTT. Its protein product is CATSSYLGTEAFF.

With respect to this clonotype: The CDR3 does not close with the conserved phenylalanine or tryptophan, likely indicating a read error. The chain recombines TRBV29-1 with TRBJ2-1; 11 nucleotides match TRBD1. The J segment lost 10 bases and the V segment lost 6 bases, leaving 5 bases of the junction unmatched. This CDR3 has 12 amino acids. Germline CDR1 SQVTM, CDR2 ANQGSEA. The CDR3 sequence: CSVGTGGEEQFL. The CDR3 DNA follows: TGCAGCGTCGGGACAGGGGGAGAGGAGCAGTTCCTC.

This chain links TRBV2 with TRBJ1-5; unclear D gene. The CDR3 sequence is 14 residues long. Germline loops: CDR1 SNHLY, CDR2 FYNNEI. V was shortened by 4 bases and J by 0 bases, with 7 bases between the two germline ends. The CDR3 nucleotides read TGTGCCAGCAGTGTCTTTTATAGCAATCAGCCCCAGCATTTT. It is translated as CASSVFYSNQPQHF.

This clonotype was seen ten or more times. The chain is built from TRBV19 and TRBJ1-3; a possible D gene is TRBD1 (5 bases). V was clipped by 7 bases and J by 2 bases, with 18 bases between them. The length of the CDR3 is 16 residues. Germline CDR1 is LNHDA and CDR2 is SQIVND (reference sequence). Here the CDR3 reads CASTPGDTGAGNTIYF. The CDR3 DNA follows: TGTGCCAGTACCCCTGGGGATACGGGGGCTGGAAACACCATATATTTT.

The chain uses TRBV7-2 and TRBJ2-7, with TRBD1 matching over 7 bases. CDR1 is SGHTA, CDR2 FQGNSA, per germline. The V and J ends lost 5 bases and 0 bases, in that order; junction bases with no gene match: 4. The CDR3 runs to 14 residues. CDR3 coding DNA: TGTGCCAGCAGCACCGGGACAGCCTCCTACGAGCAGTACTTC. The encoded protein is CASSTGTASYEQYF.

This chain connects TRBV19 to TRBJ2-7, with D perhaps matching TRBD1 or TRBD2 (5 bases each). This CDR3 has 14 amino acids. The germline V and J ends were trimmed by 5 bases and 6 bases, with 17 bases remaining between them. Germline assignment: CDR1 LNHDA and CDR2 SQIVND (reference sequence). The CDR3 nucleotides are TGTGCCAGTAGTCGGCTAATGGGACGGGGCGAGCAGTACTTC. This codes for CASSRLMGRGEQYF.

This clonotype turned up a few times. V usage is TRBV2 and J usage is TRBJ1-2; the match to TRBD1 covers 8 bases. Trimming cost V 5 bases and J 8 bases; bases outside gene matches: 7. The CDR3 length is 13 residues. Germline CDR1 is SNHLY and CDR2 is FYNNEI. CDR3 DNA: TGTGCCAGCAGTCAACAGGGGGTGGAAGGCTACACCTTC. Translating gives CASSQQGVEGYTF. Supplemented by reference TRBV2 and TRBJ1-2, the full variable domain reads EPEVTQTPSHQVTQMGQEVILRCVPISNHLYFYWYRQILGQKVEFLVSFYNNEISEKSEIFDDQFSVERPDGSNFTLKIRSTKLEDSAMYFCASSQQGVEGYTFGSGTRLTVV.

Ten or more counts support this clonotype. The chain joins TRBV18 to TRBJ1-1; D remains unclear. Looked up from germline, CDR1 is KGHSH and CDR2 is LQKENI. The CDR3 totals 14 residues. Between the trimmed V and J ends, which lost 6 bases and 1 base, there was a span of 12 bases. The CDR3 loop reads CASSVGGQNTEAFF. The CDR3 coding sequence is TGTGCCAGCTCGGTCGGCGGGCAGAACACTGAAGCTTTCTTT.

CDR3 protein: CATSRDGQVSTDTQYF. The CDR3, as DNA: TGTGCCACCAGCAGAGATGGACAGGTCAGCACAGATACGCAGTATTTT. The rearrangement links TRBV15 to TRBJ2-3; 7 positions agree with TRBD1. Unmatched junction bases numbered 3, after V lost 0 bases and J lost 0 bases. Looked up from germline, CDR1 is LNHNV and CDR2 is YYDKDF (reference sequence). The CDR3 covers 16 residues.

This sequence joins TRBV10-3 and TRBJ1-2; no definite D call. This CDR3 comprises 13 residues. Germline CDR1 is ENHRY and CDR2 is SYGVKD. The V and J ends lost 7 bases and 0 bases respectively, with 9 bases between them. The DNA for the CDR3 is TGTGCCATCACGGGAGGGTCTAACTATGGCTACACCTTC. Its protein is CAITGGSNYGYTF.